This T cell receptor beta chain was sequenced for a study of blood T cells in healthy people across ages. Study-level information: Capturing about one barcoded beta molecule per two T cells was achieved by template switching. Whole-study findings and limits: The donors' CMV status was not determined, possibly confounding changes in expanded clonotypes.

This clonotype showed up many times. Its specificity is not known. Healthy individuals of Caucasian origin from Russia, aged about 6 to 90, served as donors. For the second PCR, which ran for about 7 to 12 cycles, a sample-barcoded 5' primer and a J-beta primer mix were used. Each CDR3 protein gets one entry after TCRdb re-called the 5' RACE reads with MiXCR. The sample contains roughly 1.5 million distinct CDR3 sequences, under 55% of which appear only once. The V gene end was trimmed by 4 bases and the J gene end by 0 bases; junction bases not matched to a gene: 6. The CDR3 is 15 residues long. Germline CDR1 SGHRS, CDR2 YFSETQ.

Sequencing input: blood. The TCR was taken from a woman aged 18-29 years in good health. This chain connects TRBV5-1 to TRBJ1-2, with 7 bases lining up with TRBD1. CDR3 DNA sequence: TGCGCCAGCAGCCTCCGGACAGGAGCTAACTATGGCTACACCTTC. Translation gives CASSLRTGANYGYTF.